The TCR beta chain described here comes from a study of blood T cells in healthy people across ages. PCR was performed a second time for 7 to 11 cycles using a sample-barcoded 5' primer and a J-beta primer mix. In TCRdb, the 5' RACE reads were re-called with MiXCR into one record per CDR3 protein. The sample lists approximately 1.5 million distinct CDR3 sequences; about 35% were seen once. This receptor was taken from a woman aged 30 to 39 in good health. The sample consisted of blood.

CDR3 in DNA: TGCGCCAGCAGAAGGGAAGATTATAGGACAGGGAGGGACGGCTATGGCTACACCTTC. This translates into CASRREDYRTGRDGYGYTF. The chain recombines TRBV5-1 with TRBJ1-2; 8 nucleotides match TRBD1. The CDR3 runs 19 residues. Germline CDR1 SGHRS, CDR2 YFSETQ. With 5 bases clipped from V and 4 bases from J, the junction kept 22 bases outside the gene matches. The full variable domain, in which reference TRBV5-1 and TRBJ1-2 provide the parts outside the CDR3, is KAGVTQTPRYLIKTRGQQVTLSCSPISGHRSVSWYQQTPGQGLQFLFEYFSETQRNKGNFPGRFSGRQFSNSRSEMNVSTLELGDSALYLCASRREDYRTGRDGYGYTFGSGTRLTVV.